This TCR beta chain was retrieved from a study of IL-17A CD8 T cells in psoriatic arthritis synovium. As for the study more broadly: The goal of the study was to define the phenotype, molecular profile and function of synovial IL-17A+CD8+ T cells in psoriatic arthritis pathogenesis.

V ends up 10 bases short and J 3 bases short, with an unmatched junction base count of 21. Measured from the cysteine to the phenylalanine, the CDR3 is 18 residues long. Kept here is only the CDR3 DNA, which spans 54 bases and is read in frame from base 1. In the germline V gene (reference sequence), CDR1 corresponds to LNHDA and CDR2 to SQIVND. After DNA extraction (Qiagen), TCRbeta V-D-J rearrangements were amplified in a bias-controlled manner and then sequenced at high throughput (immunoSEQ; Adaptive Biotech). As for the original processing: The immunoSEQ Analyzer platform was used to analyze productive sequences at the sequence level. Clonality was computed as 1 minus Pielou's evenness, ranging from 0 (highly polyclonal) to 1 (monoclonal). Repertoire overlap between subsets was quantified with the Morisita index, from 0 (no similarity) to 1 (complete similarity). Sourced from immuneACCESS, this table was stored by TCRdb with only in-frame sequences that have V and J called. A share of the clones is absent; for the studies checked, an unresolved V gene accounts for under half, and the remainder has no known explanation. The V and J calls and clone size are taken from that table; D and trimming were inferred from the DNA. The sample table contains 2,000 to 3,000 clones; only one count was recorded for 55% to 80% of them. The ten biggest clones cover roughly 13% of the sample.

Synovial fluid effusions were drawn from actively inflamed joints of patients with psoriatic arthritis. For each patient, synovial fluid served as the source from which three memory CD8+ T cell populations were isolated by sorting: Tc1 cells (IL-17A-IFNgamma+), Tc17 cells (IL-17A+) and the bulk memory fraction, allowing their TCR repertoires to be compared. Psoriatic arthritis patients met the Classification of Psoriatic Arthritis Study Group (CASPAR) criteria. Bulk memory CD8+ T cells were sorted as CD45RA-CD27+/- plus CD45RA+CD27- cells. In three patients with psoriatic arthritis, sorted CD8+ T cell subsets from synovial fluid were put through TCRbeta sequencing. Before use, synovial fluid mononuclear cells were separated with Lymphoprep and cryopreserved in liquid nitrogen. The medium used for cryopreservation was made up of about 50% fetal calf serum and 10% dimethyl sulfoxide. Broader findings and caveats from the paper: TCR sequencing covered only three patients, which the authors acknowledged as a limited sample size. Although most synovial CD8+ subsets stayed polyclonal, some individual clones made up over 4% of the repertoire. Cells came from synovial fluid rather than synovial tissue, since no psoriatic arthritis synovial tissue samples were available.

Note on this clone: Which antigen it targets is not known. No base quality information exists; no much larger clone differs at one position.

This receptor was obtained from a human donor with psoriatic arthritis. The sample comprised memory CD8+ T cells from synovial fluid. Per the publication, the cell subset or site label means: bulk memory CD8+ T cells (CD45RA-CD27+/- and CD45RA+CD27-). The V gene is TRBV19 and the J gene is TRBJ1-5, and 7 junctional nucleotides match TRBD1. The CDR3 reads CATHFGGTEIAFNQPQHF. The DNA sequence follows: TGTGCCACCCACTTTGGAGGGACAGAGATTGCCTTCAATCAGCCCCAGCATTTT.